This TCR beta chain emerged from a study of T cell repertoires in cytomegalovirus infection. Study-wide background: In public TCR beta signatures, there were indications of both CMV infection and matching HLA type.

As concerns this clonotype: Its specificity is not known.

TCRdb called the reads again in MiXCR, with one record for every CDR3 protein. This sample has 200,000 to 300,000 distinct CDR3 sequences, with roughly an eighth found just once. Germline CDR1 reads SEHNR; CDR2 reads FQNEAQ (reference sequence). V gave up 4 bases and J gave up 6 bases, with 14 bases separating them. The CDR3 sequence is 14 residues long. Broader study findings: The study identified carriers of CMV plus the relevant HLA from cumulative public TCR beta family frequency. In two of eight donors, the top clonotype was HLA-C-restricted CMV-specific.

The sequenced sample consisted of PBMCs. The rearrangement joins TRBV7-9 to TRBJ2-3, with D perhaps matching TRBD1 or TRBD2 (5 bases each). The receptor was derived from a human donor in good health (CMV status not recorded). Some clones in this sample may be carry-over from other donors' samples. The CDR3 sequence is CASSSGSKRDTQYF. Written as DNA, the CDR3 is TGTGCCAGCAGCTCAGGGTCGAAGCGGGATACGCAGTATTTT.